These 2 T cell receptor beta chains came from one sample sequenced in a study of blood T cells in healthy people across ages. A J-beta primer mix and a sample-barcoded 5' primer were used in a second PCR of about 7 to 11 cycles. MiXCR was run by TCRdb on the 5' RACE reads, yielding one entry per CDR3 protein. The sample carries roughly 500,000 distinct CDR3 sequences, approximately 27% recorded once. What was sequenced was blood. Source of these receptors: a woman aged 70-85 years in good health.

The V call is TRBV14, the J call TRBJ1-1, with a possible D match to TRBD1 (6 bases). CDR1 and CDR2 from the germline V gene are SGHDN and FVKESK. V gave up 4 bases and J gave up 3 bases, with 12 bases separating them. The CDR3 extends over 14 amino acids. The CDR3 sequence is CASSLSGVDTEAFF. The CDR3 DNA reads TGTGCCAGCAGCCTCTCAGGGGTTGACACTGAAGCTTTCTTT.

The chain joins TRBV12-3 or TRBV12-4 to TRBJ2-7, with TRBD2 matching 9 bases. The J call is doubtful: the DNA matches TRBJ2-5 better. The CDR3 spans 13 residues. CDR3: CASSPSGVETQYF. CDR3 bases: TGTGCCAGCAGTCCTAGCGGGGTGGAGACCCAGTACTTC.